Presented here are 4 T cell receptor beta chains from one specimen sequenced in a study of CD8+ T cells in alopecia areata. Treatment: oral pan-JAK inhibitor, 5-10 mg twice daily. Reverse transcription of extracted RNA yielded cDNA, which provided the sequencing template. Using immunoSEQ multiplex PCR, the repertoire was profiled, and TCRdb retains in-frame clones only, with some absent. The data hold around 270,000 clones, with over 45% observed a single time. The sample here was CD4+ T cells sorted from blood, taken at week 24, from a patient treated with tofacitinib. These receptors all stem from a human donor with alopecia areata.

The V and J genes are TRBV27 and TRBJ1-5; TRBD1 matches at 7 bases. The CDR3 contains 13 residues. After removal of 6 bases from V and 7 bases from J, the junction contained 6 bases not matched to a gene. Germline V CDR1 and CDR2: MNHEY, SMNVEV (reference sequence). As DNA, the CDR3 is TGTGCCAGCAGACAGACAGGGAACCAGCCCCAGCATTTT. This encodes CASRQTGNQPQHF.

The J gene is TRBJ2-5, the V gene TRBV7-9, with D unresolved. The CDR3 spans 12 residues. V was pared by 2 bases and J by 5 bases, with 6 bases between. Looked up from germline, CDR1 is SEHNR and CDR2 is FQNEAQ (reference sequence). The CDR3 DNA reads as TGTGCCAGCAGCTTATTGGGGGAGACCCAGTACTTC. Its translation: CASSLLGETQYF.

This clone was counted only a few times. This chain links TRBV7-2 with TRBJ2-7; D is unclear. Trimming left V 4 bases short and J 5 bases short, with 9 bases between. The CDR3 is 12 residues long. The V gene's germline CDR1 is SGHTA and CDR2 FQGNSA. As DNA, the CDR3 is TGTGCCAGCAGCTCGATGGGCCACGAGCAGTACTTC. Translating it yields CASSSMGHEQYF. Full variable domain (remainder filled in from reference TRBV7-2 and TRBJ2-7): GAGVSQSPSNKVTEKGKDVELRCDPISGHTALYWYRQSLGQGLEFLIYFQGNSAPDKSGLPSDRFSAERTGGSVSTLTIQRTQQEDSAVYLCASSSMGHEQYFGPGTRLTVT.

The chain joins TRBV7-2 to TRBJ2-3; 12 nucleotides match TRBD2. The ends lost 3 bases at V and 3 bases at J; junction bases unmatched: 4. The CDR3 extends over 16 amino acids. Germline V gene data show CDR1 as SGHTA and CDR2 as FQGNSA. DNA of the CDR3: TGTGCCAGCAGCTTGACTAGCGGGGGACTTACAGATACGCAGTATTTT. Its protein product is CASSLTSGGLTDTQYF.